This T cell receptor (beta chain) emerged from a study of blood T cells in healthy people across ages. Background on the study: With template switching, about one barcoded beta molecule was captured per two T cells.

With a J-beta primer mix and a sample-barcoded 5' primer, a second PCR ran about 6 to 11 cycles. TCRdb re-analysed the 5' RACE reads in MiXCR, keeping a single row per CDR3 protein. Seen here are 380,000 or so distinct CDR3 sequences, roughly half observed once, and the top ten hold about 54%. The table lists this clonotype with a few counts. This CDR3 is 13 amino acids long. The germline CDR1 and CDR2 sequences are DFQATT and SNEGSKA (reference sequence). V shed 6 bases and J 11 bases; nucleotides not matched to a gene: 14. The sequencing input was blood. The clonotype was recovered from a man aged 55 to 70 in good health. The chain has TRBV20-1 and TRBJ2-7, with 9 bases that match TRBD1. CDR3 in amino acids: CSAPPRQGGLEYF. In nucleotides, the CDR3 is TGCAGTGCCCCTCCCAGACAGGGGGGTTTGGAGTACTTC.